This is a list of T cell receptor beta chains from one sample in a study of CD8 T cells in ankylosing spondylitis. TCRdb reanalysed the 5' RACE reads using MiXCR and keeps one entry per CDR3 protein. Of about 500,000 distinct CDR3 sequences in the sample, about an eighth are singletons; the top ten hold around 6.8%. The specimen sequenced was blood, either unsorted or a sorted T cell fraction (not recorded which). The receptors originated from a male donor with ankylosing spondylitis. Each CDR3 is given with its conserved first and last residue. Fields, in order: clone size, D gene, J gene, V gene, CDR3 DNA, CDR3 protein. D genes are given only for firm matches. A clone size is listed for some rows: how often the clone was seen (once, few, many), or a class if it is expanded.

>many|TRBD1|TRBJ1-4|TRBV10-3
TGTGCCATCAGTGAGTCAGGACAGGGCCGGACTAATGAAAAACTGTTTTTT
CAISESGQGRTNEKLFF
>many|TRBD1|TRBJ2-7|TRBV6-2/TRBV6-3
TGTGCCAGCAGTTACTCAGGGGGCTATCCCTACGAGCAGTACTTC
CASSYSGGYPYEQYF
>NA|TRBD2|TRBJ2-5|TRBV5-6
TGTGCCAGCAGCCGGAACCTCCGGGAGGGCCAAGAGACCCAGTACTTC
CASSRNLREGQETQYF
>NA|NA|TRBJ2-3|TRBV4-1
TGCGCCAGCAGGGTTGGAGTAGCGTATTCCACAGATACGCAGTATTTT
CASRVGVAYSTDTQYF
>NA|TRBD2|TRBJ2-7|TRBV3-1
TGTGCCAGCAGCCCCAGCGGGACTAGGGGGGAGCAGTACTTC
CASSPSGTRGEQYF
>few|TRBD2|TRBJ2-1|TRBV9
TGTGCCAGCAGCCTCCGGACTAGCTATGGTGGTGAGCAGTTCTTC
CASSLRTSYGGEQFF
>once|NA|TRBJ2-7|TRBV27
NA
CASSSSDGPVAYEQYF
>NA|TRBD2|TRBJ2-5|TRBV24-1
TGTGCCACCAGTGGACTAGCGGAGAGCCAAGAGACCCAGTACTTC
CATSGLAESQETQYF
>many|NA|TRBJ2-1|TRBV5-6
TGTGCCAGCAGCCCCCCTCCGAGCTCCTACAATGAGCAGTTCTTC
CASSPPPSSYNEQFF
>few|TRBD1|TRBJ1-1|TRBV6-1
TGTGCCAGCAGGACCGACAGGGACACTGAAGCTTTCTTT
CASRTDRDTEAFF
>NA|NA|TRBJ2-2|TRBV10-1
TGCGCCAGCAGTGAGTCCAGGGCCCGGGAGCTGTTTTTT
CASSESRARELFF
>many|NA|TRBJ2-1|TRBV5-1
TGCGCCAGCAGCAGACCCGTCGAGTCCTACAATGAGCAGTTCTTC
CASSRPVESYNEQFF
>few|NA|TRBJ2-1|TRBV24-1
TGTGCCACCAGTGATATCCCCGGACCCCGAAGTGAGCAGTTCTTC
CATSDIPGPRSEQFF
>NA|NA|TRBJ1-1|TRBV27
TGTGCCAGCAGTTCGAACAGGGTAGGTGAAGCTTTCTTT
CASSSNRVGEAFF
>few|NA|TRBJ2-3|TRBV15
TGTGCCACCAGCAGAGATATTGCAGATACGCAGTATTTT
CATSRDIADTQYF
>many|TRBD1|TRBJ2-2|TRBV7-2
TGTGCCAGCAGCTACGACAGGGGCACCGGGGAGCTGTTTTTT
CASSYDRGTGELFF
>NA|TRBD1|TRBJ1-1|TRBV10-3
TGTGCCATCAGGGAGACAGGGGCGGATTTCTTT
CAIRETGADFF
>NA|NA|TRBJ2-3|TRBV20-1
TGCAGTGCTAGAATTCCTAGCGGCACAGATACGCAGTATTTT
CSARIPSGTDTQYF
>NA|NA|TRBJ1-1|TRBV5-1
TGCGCCAGCAGCTTGGGCTGGGGGCTGGCCACTGAAGCTTTCTTT
CASSLGWGLATEAFF
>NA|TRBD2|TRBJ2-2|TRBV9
TGTGCCAGCAGCCCACTTCTAGCGGGCGGTGCCGGGGAGCTGTTTTTT
CASSPLLAGGAGELFF
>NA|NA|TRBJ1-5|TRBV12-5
TGTGCTAGTGGTTTGGTCAGGGAAAGCAATCAGCCCCAGCATTTT
CASGLVRESNQPQHF
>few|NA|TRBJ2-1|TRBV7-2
TGTGCCAGCAAACGGGGACTTGACTACAATGAGCAGTTCTTC
CASKRGLDYNEQFF
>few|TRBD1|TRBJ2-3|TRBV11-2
TGTGCCAGCAGCTTTGGGACAGTTAGCACAGATACGCAGTATTTT
CASSFGTVSTDTQYF
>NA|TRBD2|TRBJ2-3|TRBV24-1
TGTGCCACCAGTGATTTGCAGCATTCGACTAGCGGGCCAGATACGCAGTATTTT
CATSDLQHSTSGPDTQYF
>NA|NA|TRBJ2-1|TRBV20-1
TGCAGTGCTCTACGTTCTGGATCCTACAATGAGCAGTTCTTC
CSALRSGSYNEQFF
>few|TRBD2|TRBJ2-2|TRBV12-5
TGTGCTAGTGGTGCCTACCGCGATAGCGGGAGAACCGGGGAGCTGTTTTTT
CASGAYRDSGRTGELFF
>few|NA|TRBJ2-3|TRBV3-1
TGTGCCAGCAGCCAAAGGGAACTTCTACCCACAGATACGCAGTATTTT
CASSQRELLPTDTQYF
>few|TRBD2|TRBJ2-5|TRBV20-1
TGCAGTGCAGCCGGACTAGCGGGAGTCACCCAAGAGACCCAGTACTTC
CSAAGLAGVTQETQYF
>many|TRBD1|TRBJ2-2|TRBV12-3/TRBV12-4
TGTGCCAGCAGTGGGACAGGGATAAACACCGGGGAGCTGTTTTTT
CASSGTGINTGELFF
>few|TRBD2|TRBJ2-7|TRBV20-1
TGCAGTGCTAGACTAGCGGGGACCTACGAGCAGTACTTC
CSARLAGTYEQYF
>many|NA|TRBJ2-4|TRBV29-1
TGCAGCGTCCTGACTAACAAAAACATTCAGTACTTC
CSVLTNKNIQYF
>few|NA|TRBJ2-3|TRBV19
TGTGCCAGTAACAGTAAACTCTCGACAGATACGCAGTATTTT
CASNSKLSTDTQYF
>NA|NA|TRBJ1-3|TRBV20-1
TGCAGTGCTAGGGGACACCTCGGAAACACCATATATTTT
CSARGHLGNTIYF
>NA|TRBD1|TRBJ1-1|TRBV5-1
TGCGCCAGCAGCTTGTTAGGACAGGGGGGTACTGAAGCTTTCTTT
CASSLLGQGGTEAFF
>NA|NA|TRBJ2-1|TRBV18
TGTGCCAGCTCAACCTACCGCCGGGAAAAGCAGTTCTTC
CASSTYRREKQFF
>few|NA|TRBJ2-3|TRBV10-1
TGCGCCAGCAGTGAGTTGGGGGGCACAGATACGCAGTATTTT
CASSELGGTDTQYF
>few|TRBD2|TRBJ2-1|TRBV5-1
TGCGCCAGCAGCCATACTAGCGGGAGGTCCTACAATGAGCAGTTCTTC
CASSHTSGRSYNEQFF
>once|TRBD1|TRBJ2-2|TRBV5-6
TGTGCCAGCAGCTTCGACAGGGCGTGGGGGGAGCTGTTTTTT
CASSFDRAWGELFF
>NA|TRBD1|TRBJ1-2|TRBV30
TGTGCCTGGAGGAGGACAGGGGCCTATGGCTACACCTTC
CAWRRTGAYGYTF
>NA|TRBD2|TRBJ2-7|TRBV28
TGTGCCACCACGGGGACAGGATTAGCGGGGGGAGATTCAGAGCAGTACTTC
CATTGTGLAGGDSEQYF